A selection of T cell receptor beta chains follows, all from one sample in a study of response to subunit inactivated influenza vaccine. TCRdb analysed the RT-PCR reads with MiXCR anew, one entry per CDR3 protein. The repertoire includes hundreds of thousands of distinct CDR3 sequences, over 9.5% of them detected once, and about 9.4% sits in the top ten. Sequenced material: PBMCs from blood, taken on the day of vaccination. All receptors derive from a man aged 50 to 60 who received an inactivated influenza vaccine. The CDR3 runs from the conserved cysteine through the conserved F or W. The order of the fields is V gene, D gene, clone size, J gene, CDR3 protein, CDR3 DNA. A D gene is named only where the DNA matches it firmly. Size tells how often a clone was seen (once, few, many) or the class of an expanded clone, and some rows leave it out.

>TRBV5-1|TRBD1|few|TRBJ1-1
CASSTGGQGNTEAFF
TGCGCCAGCAGCACAGGAGGACAGGGTAACACTGAAGCTTTCTTT
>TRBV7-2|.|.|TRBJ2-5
CASSFGNGGETQYF
.
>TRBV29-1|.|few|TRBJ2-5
CSVKGSRGETQYF
TGCAGCGTTAAAGGGAGCCGGGGGGAGACCCAGTACTTC
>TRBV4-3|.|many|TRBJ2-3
CASTLGRFSTDTQYF
TGCGCCAGCACTTTGGGGAGGTTTAGCACAGATACGCAGTATTTT
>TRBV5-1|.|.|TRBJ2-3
CASSLEHSTDTQYF
TGCGCCAGCAGCTTGGAACACAGCACAGATACGCAGTATTTT
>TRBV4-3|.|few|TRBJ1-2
CASSQGRQATNYGYTF
TGCGCCAGCAGCCAAGGCCGGCAGGCGACCAACTATGGCTACACCTTC
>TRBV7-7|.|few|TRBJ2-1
CASSLNRGYNEQFF
TGTGCTAGCAGCTTAAATAGGGGATACAATGAGCAGTTCTTC
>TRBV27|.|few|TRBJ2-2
CASSPSSGAGELFF
TGTGCCAGCAGCCCTAGCTCAGGCGCCGGGGAGCTGTTTTTT
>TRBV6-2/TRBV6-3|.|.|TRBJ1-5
CASGRAPNQPQHF
TGTGCCAGCGGCAGGGCCCCCAATCAGCCCCAGCATTTT
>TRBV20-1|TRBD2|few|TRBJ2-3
CSATRLAGSTDTQYF
TGCAGTGCTACCAGACTAGCGGGGAGCACAGATACGCAGTATTTT
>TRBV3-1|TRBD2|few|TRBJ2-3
CASSHRLAVATQYF
TGTGCCAGCAGCCATCGACTAGCCGTGGCTACGCAGTATTTT
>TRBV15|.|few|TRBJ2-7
CATSREGSDYSYEQYF
TGTGCCACCAGCAGAGAAGGTAGCGATTACTCCTACGAGCAGTACTTC
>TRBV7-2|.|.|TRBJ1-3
CASSLVESSGNTIYF
TGTGCCAGCAGCTTAGTTGAGAGCTCTGGAAACACCATATATTTT
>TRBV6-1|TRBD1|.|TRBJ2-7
CASRSDRVPTYEQYF
TGTGCCAGCAGATCGGACAGGGTCCCTACCTACGAGCAGTACTTC
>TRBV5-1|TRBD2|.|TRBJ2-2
CASSLDVSGITGELFF
TGCGCCAGCAGCTTGGACGTGAGCGGGATCACCGGGGAGCTGTTTTTT
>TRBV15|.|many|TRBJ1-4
CATSGDRRKLFF
TGTGCCACCAGCGGAGACAGGAGAAAACTGTTTTTT
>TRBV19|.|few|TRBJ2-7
CASSNPAYEQYF
TGTGCCAGTAGTAATCCGGCCTACGAGCAGTACTTC